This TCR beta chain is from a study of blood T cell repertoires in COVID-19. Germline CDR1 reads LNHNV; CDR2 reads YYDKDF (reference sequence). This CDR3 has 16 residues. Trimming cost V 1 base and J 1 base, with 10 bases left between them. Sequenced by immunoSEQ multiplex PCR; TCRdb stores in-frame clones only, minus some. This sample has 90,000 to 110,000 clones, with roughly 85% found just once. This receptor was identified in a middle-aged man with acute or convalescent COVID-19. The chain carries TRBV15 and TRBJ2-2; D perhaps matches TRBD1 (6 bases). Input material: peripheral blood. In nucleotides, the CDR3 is TGTGCCACCAGCAGAGGTCCGACAGGGAACACCGGGGAGCTGTTTTTT. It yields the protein CATSRGPTGNTGELFF. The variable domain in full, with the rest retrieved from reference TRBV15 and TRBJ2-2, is DAMVIQNPRYQVTQFGKPVTLSCSQTLNHNVMYWYQQKSSQAPKLLFHYYDKDFNNEADTPDNFQSRRPNTSFCFLDIRSPGLGDTAMYLCATSRGPTGNTGELFFGEGSRLTVL.